This T cell receptor (beta chain) was captured in a study of early T cells in non-severe SARS-CoV-2 infection. General study results and limits: Clonotype matching in VDJdb favored anti-spike CD8 responses and did not capture private and CD4 specificities.

By frequency in the sample, this clonotype is medium-sized. No antigen is known for it. Per the germline V gene, CDR1 is MNHEY and CDR2 is SVGEGT. The germline V and J ends were trimmed by 4 bases and 0 bases, with 13 bases remaining between them. The CDR3 covers 15 residues. Individual cDNA molecules were tagged with unique molecular identifiers. TCRdb itself ran the 5' RACE reads through MiXCR, one entry per CDR3 protein. The profile shows under 20,000 distinct CDR3 sequences, under 6.5% of them singletons. Material for sequencing was whole blood. This TCR was sampled from an adult who was a healthcare worker with PCR-confirmed SARS-CoV-2 infection or an uninfected control (not recorded which). The J gene is TRBJ2-7, the V gene TRBV6-2 or TRBV6-3; D not resolved. DNA of the CDR3: TGTGCCAGCAGTTTCCGCTTCGGAAGCTCCTACGAGCAGTACTTC. It yields the protein CASSFRFGSSYEQYF.